This T cell receptor (beta chain) emerged from a study of T cell clusters in autoimmune cytopenias. CDR1 is MNHEY, CDR2 SMNVEV, per germline (reference sequence). CDR3 size: 16 residues. One tube held mixed TRB-A and TRB-B primer pools for touch-down PCR. TCRdb reworked the multiplex PCR reads into one entry per CDR3 protein, no DNA. This sample contains around 2,000 distinct CDR3 sequences. Each sample's input was around 250 ng genomic DNA, roughly 40,000 genome equivalents. This clonotype is identified as medium-sized from frequency. This sample also appeared in a second study, on T cell repertoires in aging, cancer and after chemotherapy.

What was sequenced was peripheral blood. This sequence originates from a human donor in good health. The V and J genes are TRBV27 and TRBJ2-2; TCRdb's assignment of TRBD2 cannot be checked, as there is no DNA. Here the CDR3 reads CASSRDIAAGTGELFF.